The sample holds one count of the clone carrying this T cell receptor (beta chain). Its target is not known. This sample was included in a study of T cell responses to AZD1222 COVID-19 vaccine. Germline CDR1 SNHLY, CDR2 FYNNEI. Trimming took 6 bases from V and 0 from J; bases not matched to a gene: 2. CDR3 size: 14 residues. Study-wide points: Repertoire samples came only from after the peak T cell response. Unmutated regions of variants are reportedly targeted by nearly half of spike-specific TCRs. Two AZD1222 administrations were followed by greater Spike-specific TCR breadth and depth. The donors showed a predominance of white British ancestry and of females, with possible underestimation of clonal diversity.

Here immunoSEQ multiplex PCR was the method, and the copy in TCRdb shows in-frame clones only, minus some. Here the sample spans around 130,000 clones, 75% to 95% being singletons. Sequences were derived from peripheral blood, sampled 28 days after the second AZD1222 dose. This chain connects TRBV2 to TRBJ1-5; the match to TRBD1 covers 7 bases. The sequence was collected from an adult who received the AZD1222 COVID-19 vaccine. CDR3 coding DNA: TGTGCCAGCAGCGACAGGGATAGCAATCAGCCCCAGCATTTT. This codes for CASSDRDSNQPQHF.